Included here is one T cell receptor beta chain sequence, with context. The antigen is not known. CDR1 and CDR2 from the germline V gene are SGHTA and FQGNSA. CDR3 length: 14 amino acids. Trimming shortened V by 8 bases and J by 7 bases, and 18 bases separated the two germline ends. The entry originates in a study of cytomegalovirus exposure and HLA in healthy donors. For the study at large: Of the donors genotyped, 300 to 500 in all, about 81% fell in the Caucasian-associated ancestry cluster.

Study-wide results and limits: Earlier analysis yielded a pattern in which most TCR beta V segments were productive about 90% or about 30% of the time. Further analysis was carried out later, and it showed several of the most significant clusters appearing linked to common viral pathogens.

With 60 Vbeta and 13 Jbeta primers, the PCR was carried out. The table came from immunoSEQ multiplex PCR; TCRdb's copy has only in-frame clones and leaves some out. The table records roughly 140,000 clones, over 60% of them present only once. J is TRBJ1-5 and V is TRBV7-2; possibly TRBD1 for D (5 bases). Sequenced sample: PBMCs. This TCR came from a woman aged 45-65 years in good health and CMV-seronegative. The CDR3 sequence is CASSLWGVGQPQHF. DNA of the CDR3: TGTGCCAGCTCCCTTTGGGGGGTAGGGCAGCCCCAGCATTTT.